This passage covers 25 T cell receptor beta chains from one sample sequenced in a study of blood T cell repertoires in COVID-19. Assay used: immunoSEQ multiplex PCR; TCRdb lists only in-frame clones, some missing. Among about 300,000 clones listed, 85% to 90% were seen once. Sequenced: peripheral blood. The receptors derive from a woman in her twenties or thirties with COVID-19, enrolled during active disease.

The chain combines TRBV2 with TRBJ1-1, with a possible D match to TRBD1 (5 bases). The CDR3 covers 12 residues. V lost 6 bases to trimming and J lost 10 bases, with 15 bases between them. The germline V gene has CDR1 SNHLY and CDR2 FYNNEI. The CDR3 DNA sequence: TGTGCCAGCAGCGTGGGACTAGTTGGAGCTTTCTTT. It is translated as CASSVGLVGAFF.

The chain's CDR3 is CASSLESGNYGYTF. CDR3 nucleotide sequence: TGTGCCAGCAGTCTAGAGTCGGGAAACTATGGCTACACCTTC. This chain connects TRBV7-2 to TRBJ1-2; D not certain. Per germline, CDR1 SGHTA and CDR2 FQGNSA. CDR3 length: 14 residues. V was cut by 6 bases and J by 2 bases, with 13 bases left in between.

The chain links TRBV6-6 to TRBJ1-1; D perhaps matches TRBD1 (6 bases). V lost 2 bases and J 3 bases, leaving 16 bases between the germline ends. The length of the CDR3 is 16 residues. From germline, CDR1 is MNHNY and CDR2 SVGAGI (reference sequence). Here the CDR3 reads CASSYHPDSGYTEAFF. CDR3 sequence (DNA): TGTGCCAGCAGTTACCACCCGGACAGTGGATACACTGAAGCTTTCTTT.

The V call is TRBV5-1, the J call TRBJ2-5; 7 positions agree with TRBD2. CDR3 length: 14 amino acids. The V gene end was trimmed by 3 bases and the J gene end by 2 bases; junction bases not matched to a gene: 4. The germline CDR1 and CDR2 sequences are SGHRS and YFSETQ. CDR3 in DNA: TGCGCCAGCAGCTCTAACGGGGGGCAAGAGACCCAGTACTTC. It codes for CASSSNGGQETQYF. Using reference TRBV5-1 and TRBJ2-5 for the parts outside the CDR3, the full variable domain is KAGVTQTPRYLIKTRGQQVTLSCSPISGHRSVSWYQQTPGQGLQFLFEYFSETQRNKGNFPGRFSGRQFSNSRSEMNVSTLELGDSALYLCASSSNGGQETQYFGPGTRLLVL.

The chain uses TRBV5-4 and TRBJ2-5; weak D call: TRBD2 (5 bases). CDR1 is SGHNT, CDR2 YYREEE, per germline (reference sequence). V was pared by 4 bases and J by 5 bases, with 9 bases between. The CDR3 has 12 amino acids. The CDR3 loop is CASSRRGETQYF. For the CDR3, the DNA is TGTGCCAGCAGCCGGAGAGGGGAGACCCAGTACTTC.

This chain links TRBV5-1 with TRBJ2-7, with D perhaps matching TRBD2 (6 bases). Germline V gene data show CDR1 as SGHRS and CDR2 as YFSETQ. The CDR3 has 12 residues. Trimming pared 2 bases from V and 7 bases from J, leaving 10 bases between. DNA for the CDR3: TGCGCCAGCAGCTTAGCTGGGGGGGAGCAGTACGTC. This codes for CASSLAGGEQYV.

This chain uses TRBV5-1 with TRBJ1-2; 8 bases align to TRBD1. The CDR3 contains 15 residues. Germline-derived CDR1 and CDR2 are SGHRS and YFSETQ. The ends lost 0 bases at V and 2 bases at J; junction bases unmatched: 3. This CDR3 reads CASSLATGGNYGYTF. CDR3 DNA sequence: TGCGCCAGCAGCTTGGCCACAGGGGGGAACTATGGCTACACCTTC. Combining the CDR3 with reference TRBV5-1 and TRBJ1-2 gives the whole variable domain KAGVTQTPRYLIKTRGQQVTLSCSPISGHRSVSWYQQTPGQGLQFLFEYFSETQRNKGNFPGRFSGRQFSNSRSEMNVSTLELGDSALYLCASSLATGGNYGYTFGSGTRLTVV.

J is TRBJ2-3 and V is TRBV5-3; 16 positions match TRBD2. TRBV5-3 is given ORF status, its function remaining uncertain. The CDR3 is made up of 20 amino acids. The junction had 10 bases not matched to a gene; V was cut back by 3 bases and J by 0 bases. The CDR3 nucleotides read TGTGCCAGAAGCTCGGCCCCCGGGACTAGCGGGGGGGCTAGCACAGATACGCAGTATTTT. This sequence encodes CARSSAPGTSGGASTDTQYF.

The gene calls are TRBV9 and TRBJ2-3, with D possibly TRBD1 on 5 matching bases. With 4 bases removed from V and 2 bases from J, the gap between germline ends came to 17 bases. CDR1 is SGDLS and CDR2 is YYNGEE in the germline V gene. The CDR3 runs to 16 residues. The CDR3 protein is CASSSPSRQYTDTQYF. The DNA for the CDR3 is TGTGCCAGCAGCTCCCCTTCACGACAGTACACAGATACGCAGTATTTT.

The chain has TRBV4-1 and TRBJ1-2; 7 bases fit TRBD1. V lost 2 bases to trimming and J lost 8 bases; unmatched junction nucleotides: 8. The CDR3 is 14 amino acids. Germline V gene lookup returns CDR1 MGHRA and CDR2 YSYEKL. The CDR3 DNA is TGCGCCAGCAGCCAATCCGGGACAGAGATCGGCTACACCTTC. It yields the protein CASSQSGTEIGYTF.

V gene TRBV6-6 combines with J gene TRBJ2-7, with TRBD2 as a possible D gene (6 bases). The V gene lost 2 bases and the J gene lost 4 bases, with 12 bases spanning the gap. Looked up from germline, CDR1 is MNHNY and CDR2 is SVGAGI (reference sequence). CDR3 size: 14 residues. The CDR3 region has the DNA TGTGCCAGCAGTTACCAAGGCGGGGTATACGAGCAGTACGTC. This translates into CASSYQGGVYEQYV.

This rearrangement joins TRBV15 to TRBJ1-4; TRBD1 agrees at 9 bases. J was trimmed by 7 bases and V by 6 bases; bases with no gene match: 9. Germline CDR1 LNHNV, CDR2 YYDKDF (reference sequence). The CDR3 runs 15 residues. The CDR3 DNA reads TGTGCCACCAGGGCCTCCGGGACAGGGAGTGAAAAACTGTTTTTT. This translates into CATRASGTGSEKLFF. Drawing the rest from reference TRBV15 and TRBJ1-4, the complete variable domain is DAMVIQNPRYQVTQFGKPVTLSCSQTLNHNVMYWYQQKSSQAPKLLFHYYDKDFNNEADTPDNFQSRRPNTSFCFLDIRSPGLGDTAMYLCATRASGTGSEKLFFGSGTQLSVL.

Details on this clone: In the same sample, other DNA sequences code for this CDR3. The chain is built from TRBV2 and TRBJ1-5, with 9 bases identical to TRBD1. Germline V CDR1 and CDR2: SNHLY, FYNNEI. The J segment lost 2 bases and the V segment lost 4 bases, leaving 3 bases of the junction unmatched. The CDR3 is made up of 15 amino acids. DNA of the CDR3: TGTGCCAGCAGTGCGGACAGGGGAGGCAATCAGCCCCAGCATTTT. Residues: CASSADRGGNQPQHF.

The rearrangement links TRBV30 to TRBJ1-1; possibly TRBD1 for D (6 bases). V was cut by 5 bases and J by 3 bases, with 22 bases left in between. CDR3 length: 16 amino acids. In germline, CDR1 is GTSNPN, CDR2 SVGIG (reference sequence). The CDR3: CAWDLRRVYRDTEAFF. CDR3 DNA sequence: TGTGCCTGGGATCTAAGACGGGTCTACAGGGACACTGAAGCTTTCTTT.

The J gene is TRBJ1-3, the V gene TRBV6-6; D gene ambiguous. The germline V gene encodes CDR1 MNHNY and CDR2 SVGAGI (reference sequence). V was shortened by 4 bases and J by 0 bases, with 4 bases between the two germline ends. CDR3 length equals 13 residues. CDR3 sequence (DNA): TGTGCCAGCAGTTCCATCTCTGGAAACACCATATATTTT. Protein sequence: CASSSISGNTIYF.

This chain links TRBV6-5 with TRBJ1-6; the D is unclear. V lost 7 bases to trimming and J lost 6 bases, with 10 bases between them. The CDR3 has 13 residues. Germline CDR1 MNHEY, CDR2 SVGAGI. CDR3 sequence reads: CASMRRSNSPLHF. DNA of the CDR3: TGTGCCAGCATGAGGCGTAGTAATTCACCCCTCCACTTT.

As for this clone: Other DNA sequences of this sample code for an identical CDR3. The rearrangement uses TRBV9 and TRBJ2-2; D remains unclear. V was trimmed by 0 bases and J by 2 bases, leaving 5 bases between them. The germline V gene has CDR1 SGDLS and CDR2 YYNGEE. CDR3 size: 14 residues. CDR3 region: CASSVDSNTGELFF. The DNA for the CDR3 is TGTGCCAGCAGCGTAGACAGTAACACCGGGGAGCTGTTTTTT.

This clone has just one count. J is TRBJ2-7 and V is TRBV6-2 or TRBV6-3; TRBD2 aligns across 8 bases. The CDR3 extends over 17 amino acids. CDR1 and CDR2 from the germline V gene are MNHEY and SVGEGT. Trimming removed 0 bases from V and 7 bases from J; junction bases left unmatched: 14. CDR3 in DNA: TGTGCCAGCAGTTACTCGGGGAGCGGGGGCCCTCTTGGGGAGCAGTACTTC. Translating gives CASSYSGSGGPLGEQYF.

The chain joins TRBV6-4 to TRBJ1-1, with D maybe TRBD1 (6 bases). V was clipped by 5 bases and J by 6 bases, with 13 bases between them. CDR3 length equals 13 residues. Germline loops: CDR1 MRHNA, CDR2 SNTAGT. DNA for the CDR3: TGTGCCAGCAGTCTCACAGGGAAGGCTGAAGCTTTCTTT. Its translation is CASSLTGKAEAFF.

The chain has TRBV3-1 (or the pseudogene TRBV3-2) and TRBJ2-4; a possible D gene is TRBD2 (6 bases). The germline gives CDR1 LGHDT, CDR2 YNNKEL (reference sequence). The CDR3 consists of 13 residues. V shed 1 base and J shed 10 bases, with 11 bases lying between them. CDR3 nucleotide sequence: TGTGCCAGCAGCCAAGGTGGGGACTTGATTCAGTACTTC. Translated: CASSQGGDLIQYF.

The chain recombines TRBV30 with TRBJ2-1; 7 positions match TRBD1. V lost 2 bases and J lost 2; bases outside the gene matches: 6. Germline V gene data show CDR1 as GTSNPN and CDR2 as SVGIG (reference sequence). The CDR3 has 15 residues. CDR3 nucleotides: TGTGCCTGGAGTCTGACAGGGATAGCCTACAATGAGCAGTTCTTC. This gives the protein CAWSLTGIAYNEQFF.

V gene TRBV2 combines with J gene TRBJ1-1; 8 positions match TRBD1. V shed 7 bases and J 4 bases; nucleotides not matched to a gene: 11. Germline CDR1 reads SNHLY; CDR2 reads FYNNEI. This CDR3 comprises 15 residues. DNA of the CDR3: TGTGCCAGCACCCGCCAGGGGGCGGCTAGCACTGAAGCTTTCTTT. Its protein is CASTRQGAASTEAFF. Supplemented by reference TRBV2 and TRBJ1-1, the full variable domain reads EPEVTQTPSHQVTQMGQEVILRCVPISNHLYFYWYRQILGQKVEFLVSFYNNEISEKSEIFDDQFSVERPDGSNFTLKIRSTKLEDSAMYFCASTRQGAASTEAFFGQGTRLTVV.

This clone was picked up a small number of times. CDR3 sequence reads: CASSRGRQGWQPQHF. CDR3 DNA sequence: TGTGCCAGCAGCCGGGGAAGACAGGGTTGGCAGCCCCAGCATTTT. The genes are TRBV14 and TRBJ1-5; 7 bases fit TRBD1. The CDR3 runs 15 residues. Germline CDR1 reads SGHDN; CDR2 reads FVKESK. V dropped 4 bases and J dropped 7; count of bases not matched to a gene: 10.

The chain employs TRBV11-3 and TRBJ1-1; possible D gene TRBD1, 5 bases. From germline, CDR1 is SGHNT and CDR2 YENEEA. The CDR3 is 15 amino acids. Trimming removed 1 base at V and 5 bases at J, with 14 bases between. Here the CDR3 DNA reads TGTGCCAGCAGCTTAGTCTGGGGTTCAGGGACTGAAGCTTTCTTT. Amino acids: CASSLVWGSGTEAFF.

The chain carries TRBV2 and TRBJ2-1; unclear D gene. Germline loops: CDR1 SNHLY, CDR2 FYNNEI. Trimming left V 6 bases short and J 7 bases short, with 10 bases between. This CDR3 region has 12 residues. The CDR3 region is CASREIKNEQFF. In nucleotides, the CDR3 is TGTGCCAGCAGGGAAATTAAAAATGAGCAGTTCTTC.